This paragraph reports one T cell receptor beta chain. This record comes from a study of blood T cell repertoires in COVID-19. J was trimmed by 6 bases and V by 1 base; bases with no gene match: 7. This CDR3 has 16 residues. Germline-derived CDR1 and CDR2 are SGHDN and FVKESK. Method: immunoSEQ multiplex PCR; TCRdb's copy keeps in-frame clones and lacks some. Seen here are some 65,000 clones, approximately 93% observed once, and the top ten hold approximately 2.9%. Sequenced material: peripheral blood. The chain employs TRBV14 and TRBJ2-2; 8 nucleotides agree with TRBD1. This receptor was identified in a man aged 65 to 85 with active COVID-19. The CDR3 nucleotides are TGTGCCAGCAGCCAAGCCAGGGGGCATGCGGCCGGGGAGCTGTTTTTT. As protein: CASSQARGHAAGELFF.